The present T cell receptor beta chain was sequenced within a study of blood T cells in healthy people across ages. Study-level points and caveats: Total diversity from one million sequenced T cells was likely underestimated. Naive CD4+ cells and diversity were both higher in long-lived donors than in aged donors.

PCR was performed a second time for about 7 to 11 cycles using a sample-barcoded 5' primer and a J-beta primer mix. TCRdb re-analysed the 5' RACE reads in MiXCR, keeping a single row per CDR3 protein. The repertoire has around 1.5 million distinct CDR3 sequences, almost 60% of them found once; the top ten carry more than 6%. Turning to this clonotype: What it binds is unknown.

Germline-derived CDR1 and CDR2 are SEHNR and FQNEAQ (reference sequence). This CDR3 comprises 12 residues. V gave up 5 bases and J gave up 8 bases, with 13 bases separating them. The sequence came from a man aged 18 to 29 in good health. The sequenced sample consisted of blood. The J gene is TRBJ2-7, the V gene TRBV7-9; D unclear. DNA for the CDR3: TGTGCCAGCAGCACACCTCCCGACAAGCAGTACTTC. Translated, it gives CASSTPPDKQYF.